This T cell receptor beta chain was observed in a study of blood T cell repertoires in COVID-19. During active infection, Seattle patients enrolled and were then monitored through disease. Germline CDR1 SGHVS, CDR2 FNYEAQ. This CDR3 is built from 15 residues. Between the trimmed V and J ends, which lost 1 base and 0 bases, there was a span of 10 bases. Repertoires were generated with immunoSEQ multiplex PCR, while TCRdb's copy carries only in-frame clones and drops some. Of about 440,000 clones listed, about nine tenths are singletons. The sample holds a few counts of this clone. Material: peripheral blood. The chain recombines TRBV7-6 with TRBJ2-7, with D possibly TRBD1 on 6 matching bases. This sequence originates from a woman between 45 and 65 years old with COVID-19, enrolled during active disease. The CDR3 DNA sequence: TGTGCCAGCAGCTTAGAGGGACACCCCTCCTACGAGCAGTACTTC. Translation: CASSLEGHPSYEQYF.